Shown below are 21 T cell receptor beta chains from a single sample sequenced in a study of shared clonotypes between healthy human individuals. TCRdb's copy holds only in-frame clones and misses some; the assay was immunoSEQ multiplex PCR. The repertoire holds hundreds of thousands of clones, with around 77% as singletons. Material for sequencing was PBMCs. The receptors originated from a woman in her thirties or forties in good health. Some clones in this sample may be carry-over from other donors' samples.

There are a few counts of this clone. This chain joins TRBV7-9 and TRBJ1-4; 9 nucleotides agree with TRBD1. The junction had 9 bases not matched to a gene; V was cut back by 5 bases and J by 5 bases. The CDR3 is made up of 16 amino acids. Germline V lookup: CDR1 SEHNR, CDR2 FQNEAQ (reference sequence). The CDR3 DNA sequence: TGTGCCAGCAGCCTCTGGACAGGGGCCCCGAATGAAAAACTGTTTTTT. This gives the protein CASSLWTGAPNEKLFF.

V and J are TRBV18 and TRBJ1-3; D possibly corresponds to TRBD1 (5 bases). In germline, CDR1 is KGHSH, CDR2 LQKENI. Trimming took 1 base from V and 2 from J, leaving 9 bases between them. The CDR3 is 15 residues long. CDR3 sequence: CASSPRQGTGNTIYF. For the CDR3, the DNA is TGTGCCAGCTCACCACGGCAGGGTACTGGAAACACCATATATTTT. Full variable domain (outside the CDR3, taken from reference TRBV18 and TRBJ1-3): NAGVMQNPRHLVRRRGQEARLRCSPMKGHSHVYWYRQLPEEGLKFMVYLQKENIIDESGMPKERFSAEFPKEGPSILRIQQVVRGDSAAYFCASSPRQGTGNTIYFGEGSWLTVV.

This rearrangement joins TRBV4-1 to TRBJ2-4; a possible D gene is TRBD2 (6 bases). The V gene lost 0 bases and the J gene lost 8 bases, with 11 bases spanning the gap. Germline lookup yields CDR1 MGHRA and CDR2 YSYEKL. CDR3 length: 14 residues. The DNA for the CDR3 is TGCGCCAGCAGCCAAGACAGCAGGGAGGACATTCAGTACTTC. Translation: CASSQDSREDIQYF.

Comment on this clone: Other DNA sequences in the sample encode the same CDR3. CDR3: CAISESSGATDTQYF. The CDR3 coding sequence is TGTGCCATCAGTGAGTCGTCAGGGGCCACAGATACGCAGTATTTT. V and J are TRBV10-3 and TRBJ2-3; D is possibly TRBD1 (6 bases). The CDR3 extends over 15 amino acids. V was shortened by 0 bases and J by 2 bases, with 9 bases between the two germline ends. Germline V gene lookup returns CDR1 ENHRY and CDR2 SYGVKD.

This clone appeared once. This sequence joins TRBV4-3 and TRBJ1-2, with TRBD1 identical over 7 bases. The V and J ends lost 4 bases and 4 bases, in that order; junction bases with no gene match: 9. This CDR3 has 15 residues. The V gene's germline CDR1 is LGHNA and CDR2 YSLEER. CDR3 protein: CASSPRRQGGYGYTF. The CDR3 DNA is TGCGCCAGCAGCCCCCGGCGGCAGGGGGGCTATGGCTACACCTTC.

This sequence joins TRBV7-2 and TRBJ2-4, with unresolved D. Germline loops: CDR1 SGHTA, CDR2 FQGNSA. The CDR3 sequence is 15 residues long. Trimming shortened V by 5 bases and J by 5 bases, and 16 bases separated the two germline ends. The CDR3 reads CASSPHLVAENIQYF. The DNA of the CDR3 is TGTGCCAGCAGCCCCCACTTGGTGGCGGAAAACATTCAGTACTTC.

The chain couples TRBV19 to TRBJ2-1; TRBD1 aligns across 7 bases. Germline V gene sequence: CDR1 LNHDA, CDR2 SQIVND (reference sequence). CDR3 length: 16 residues. With V trimmed by 4 bases and J by 0 bases, 6 bases remained unmatched. The CDR3 is CASSRGQPSSYNEQFF. Here the CDR3 DNA reads TGTGCCAGTAGTAGGGGACAGCCTAGCTCCTACAATGAGCAGTTCTTC.

This clone showed up just once. The CDR3: CAWSFGSGGSNQPQHF. CDR3 DNA sequence: TGTGCCTGGAGTTTCGGATCGGGCGGGAGCAATCAGCCCCAGCATTTT. The rearrangement uses TRBV30 and TRBJ1-5, with D uncertain. The CDR3 is 16 amino acids. Looked up from germline, CDR1 is GTSNPN and CDR2 is SVGIG (reference sequence). Deletions cut 2 bases from V and 1 base from J, with 15 bases between.

Of note for this clone: Other DNA sequences within the sample encode an identical CDR3. The rearrangement links TRBV29-1 to TRBJ2-3; 12 bases agree with TRBD2. V gave up 4 bases and J gave up 3 bases; unmatched junction bases: 2. Germline-derived CDR1 and CDR2 are SQVTM and ANQGSEA. The CDR3 spans 14 residues. DNA for the CDR3: TGCAGCGTTGTACTAGCGGGAGGTACAGATACGCAGTATTTT. Translated, it gives CSVVLAGGTDTQYF.

This clone was found a few times. V and J are TRBV4-1 and TRBJ2-2; D not certain. Germline CDR1 MGHRA, CDR2 YSYEKL. The CDR3 consists of 17 residues. The germline V and J ends were trimmed by 4 bases and 2 bases, with 17 bases remaining between them. CDR3 loop: CASSPGTVQRNTGELFF. The CDR3, as DNA: TGCGCCAGCAGCCCGGGCACCGTACAACGAAACACCGGGGAGCTGTTTTTT.

The chain recombines TRBV19 with TRBJ2-7; D unclear. V shed 6 bases and J shed 5 bases, with 14 bases lying between them. Germline V gives CDR1 LNHDA, CDR2 SQIVND (reference sequence). CDR3 length: 13 amino acids. DNA for the CDR3: TGTGCCAGTAGCTACGTAGGGTTCGACGAGCAGTACTTC. Translated: CASSYVGFDEQYF.

In its sample, this clone was seen a few times. The chain couples TRBV29-1 to TRBJ2-7; D unresolved. The germline V gene encodes CDR1 SQVTM and CDR2 ANQGSEA. The length of the CDR3 is 13 residues. V gave up 4 bases and J gave up 2 bases, with 12 bases separating them. This chain's CDR3 is CSVGTVEPYEQYF. The DNA of the CDR3 is TGCAGCGTTGGAACAGTCGAACCCTACGAGCAGTACTTC.

With regard to this clone: Relative to the germline gene, one junction end is altered; a read error may explain this. The V gene is TRBV6-6, the J gene TRBJ2-7; D uncertain. There are 13 residues in the CDR3. Germline V lookup: CDR1 MNHNY, CDR2 SVGAGI (reference sequence). As DNA, the CDR3 is TGTGCCAGCAGTCACTCCCATATGGACGAGCAGTACTTC. It codes for CASSHSHMDEQYF.

Remarks on this clone: A far larger clone lies a single base away; this is likely a read error. V and J are TRBV25-1 and TRBJ2-5; D unclear. From germline, CDR1 is MGHDK and CDR2 SYGVNS. Deletions cut 6 bases from V and 4 bases from J, with 12 bases between. This CDR3 is 13 amino acids long. Written as DNA, the CDR3 is TGTGCCAGCAGCACCACATGGGCAGAGACCCAGTACTTC. Protein sequence: CASSTTWAETQYF.

Of note for this clone: The same CDR3 can be traced to other DNA sequences in this sample. The chain links TRBV7-2 to TRBJ1-1; 7 bases map to TRBD1. This CDR3 is 14 amino acids long. From germline, CDR1 is SGHTA and CDR2 FQGNSA. With V trimmed by 3 bases and J by 0 bases, 1 base remained unmatched. CDR3 DNA: TGTGCCAGCAGCTTGGGACAGATGAACACTGAAGCTTTCTTT. Its translation is CASSLGQMNTEAFF.

The sample holds a few counts of this clone. Additional DNA sequences in this sample encode the identical CDR3. The chain joins TRBV25-1 to TRBJ1-5; 9 nucleotides align to TRBD1. V lost 3 bases to trimming and J lost 1 base; unmatched junction nucleotides: 4. Germline CDR1 is MGHDK and CDR2 is SYGVNS. This CDR3 is 16 amino acids long. In DNA form, the CDR3 reads TGTGCCAGCAGTGACGGACAGGGGAAAAGCAATCAGCCCCAGCATTTT. It translates to CASSDGQGKSNQPQHF.

As for this clone: This sample includes further DNA sequences coding for the same CDR3. The rearrangement uses TRBV18 and TRBJ1-1; TRBD1 matches at 8 bases. Germline V gives CDR1 KGHSH, CDR2 LQKENI. V gave up 0 bases and J gave up 6 bases; unmatched junction bases: 6. CDR3 length equals 15 residues. CDR3 protein: CASSPPGSGGSEAFF. The CDR3 coding sequence is TGTGCCAGCTCACCACCGGGGTCAGGGGGCTCTGAAGCTTTCTTT.

The genes are TRBV18 and TRBJ2-5; D might be TRBD1 or TRBD2, each matching 5 bases. This CDR3 has 15 amino acids. In germline, CDR1 is KGHSH, CDR2 LQKENI. The V gene lost 2 bases and the J gene lost 5 bases, with 15 bases spanning the gap. DNA of the CDR3: TGTGCCAGCTCACCATTGGGGACGGTCCGGGAGACCCAGTACTTC. Translation gives CASSPLGTVRETQYF.

This rearrangement joins TRBV27 to TRBJ2-2, with a weak D call TRBD2 (6 bases). Germline CDR1 MNHEY, CDR2 SMNVEV (reference sequence). CDR3 size: 15 residues. Trimming left V 3 bases short and J 4 bases short, with 12 bases between. As DNA, the CDR3 is TGTGCCAGCAGTTTCGGCCGGGAGAGCACCGGGGAGCTGTTTTTT. It translates to CASSFGRESTGELFF.

The chain uses TRBV5-1 and TRBJ2-1; 8 bases map to TRBD2. The trim removed 4 bases at V and 7 bases at J, leaving 10 bases unmatched. The length of the CDR3 is 15 residues. The germline V gene encodes CDR1 SGHRS and CDR2 YFSETQ. The CDR3, as DNA: TGCGCCAGCAGCCTGATAGGGACTAGTTCTAATGAGCAGTTCTTC. Amino acids: CASSLIGTSSNEQFF.

The J gene is TRBJ1-5, the V gene TRBV5-8; 7 bases match TRBD1. This CDR3 is built from 16 residues. Germline CDR1 and CDR2: SGHTS and YDEGEE. Germline trimming cut 4 bases from V and 1 base from J; bases unmatched to any gene: 8. CDR3 protein: CASSALDRASNQPQHF. The CDR3 DNA reads as TGTGCCAGCAGCGCCCTAGACAGGGCGAGCAATCAGCCCCAGCATTTT.